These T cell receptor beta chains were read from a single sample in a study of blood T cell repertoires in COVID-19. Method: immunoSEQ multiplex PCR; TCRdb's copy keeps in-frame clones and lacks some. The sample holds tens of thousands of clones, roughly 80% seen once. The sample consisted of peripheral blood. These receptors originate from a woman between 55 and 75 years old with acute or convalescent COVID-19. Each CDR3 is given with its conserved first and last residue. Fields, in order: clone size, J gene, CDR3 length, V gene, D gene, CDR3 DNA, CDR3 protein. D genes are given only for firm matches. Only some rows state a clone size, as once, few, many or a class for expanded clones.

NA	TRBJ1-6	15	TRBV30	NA	TGTGCCTGGACCGCCTCGGGGGGCCCAGGATCACCCCTCCACTTT	CAWTASGGPGSPLHF
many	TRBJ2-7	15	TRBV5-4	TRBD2	TGTGCCAGCAGCTTGTTTAGCGGGAGGACCTACGAGCAGTACTTC	CASSLFSGRTYEQYF
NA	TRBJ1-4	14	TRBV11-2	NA	TGTGCCAGCAGCTTGAGCGCAACTAATGAAAAACTGTTTTTT	CASSLSATNEKLFF
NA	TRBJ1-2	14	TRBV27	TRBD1	TGTGCCAGCAGTTTGGCAGGGGGGAACTATGGCTACACCTTC	CASSLAGGNYGYTF
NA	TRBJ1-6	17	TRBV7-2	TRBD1	TGTGCCAGCAGCGTCGGCCCGGGACAGGGAAGGAGTTCACCCCTCCACTTT	CASSVGPGQGRSSPLHF
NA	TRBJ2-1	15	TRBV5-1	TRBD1	TGCGCCAGCCAGCCCCGGCAGGGGGAGTACAATGAGCAGTTCTTC	CASQPRQGEYNEQFF
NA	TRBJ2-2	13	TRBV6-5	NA	TGTGCCAGCAGCCGGACAGACACCGGGGAGCTGTTTTTT	CASSRTDTGELFF
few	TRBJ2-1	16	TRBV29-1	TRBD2	TGCAGCGTCACCGGACTAGCGGGCAGCTCCTACAATGAGCAGTTCTTC	CSVTGLAGSSYNEQFF
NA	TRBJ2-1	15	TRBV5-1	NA	TGCGCCAGCAGTTACCTTCCGACTAGGGATAATGAGCAGTTCTTC	CASSYLPTRDNEQFF
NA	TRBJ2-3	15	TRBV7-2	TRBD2	TGTGCCAGCAGCCCTCTAGCGGGCATAACAGATACGCAGTATTTT	CASSPLAGITDTQYF
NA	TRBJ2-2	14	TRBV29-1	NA	TGCAGCGTTGTAGGACAGATGAACACCGGGGAGCTGTTTTTT	CSVVGQMNTGELFF
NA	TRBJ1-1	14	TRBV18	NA	TGTGCCAGCAATACCGGGAACTTGAACACTGAAGCTTTCTTT	CASNTGNLNTEAFF
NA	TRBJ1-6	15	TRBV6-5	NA	TGTGCCAGCAGTTCTTCAGGGGTCTATAATTCACCCCTCCACTTT	CASSSSGVYNSPLHF
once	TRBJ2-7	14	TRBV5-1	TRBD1	TGCGCCAGCAGCTTGGGGACAGGGGTCTACGAGCAGTACTTC	CASSLGTGVYEQYF
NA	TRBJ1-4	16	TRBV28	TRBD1	TGTGCCAGCAGTTTATGGGCAACAGGGGGTAATGAAAAACTGTTTTTT	CASSLWATGGNEKLFF
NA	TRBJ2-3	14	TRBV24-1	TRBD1	TGTGCCACCAGTGGACAGGGGAGCCCAGATACGCAGTATTTT	CATSGQGSPDTQYF
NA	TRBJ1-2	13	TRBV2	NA	TGTGCCAGCAGGGAGAGGATGACAGACGGCTACACCTTC	CASRERMTDGYTF
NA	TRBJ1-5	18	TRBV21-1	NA	TGTGCCAGCAGCAGTGAAAATACCGGGACAGGGGAGGATCAGCCCCAGCATTTT	CASSSENTGTGEDQPQHF
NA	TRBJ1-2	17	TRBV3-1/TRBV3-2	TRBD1	TGTGCCAGCAGCCAAGTCCCCTGGACAGGGAATCGGTATGGCTACACCTTC	CASSQVPWTGNRYGYTF
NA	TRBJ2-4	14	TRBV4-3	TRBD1	TGCGCCAGCAGCCAAGGTGCAGGGGGCAACATTCAGTACTTC	CASSQGAGGNIQYF
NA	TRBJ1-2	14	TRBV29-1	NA	TGCAGCGTGGGCGTAACGCAGGGGCCCTATGGCTACACCTTC	CSVGVTQGPYGYTF
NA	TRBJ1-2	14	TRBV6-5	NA	TGTGCCAGCAGTTATCTAGGGGGAAACTATGGCTACACCTTC	CASSYLGGNYGYTF
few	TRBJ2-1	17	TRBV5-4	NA	TGTGCCAGCAGCTTGCTGGAGTATTTTAGCTCCTACAATGAGCAGTTCTTC	CASSLLEYFSSYNEQFF
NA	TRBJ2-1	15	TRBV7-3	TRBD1	TGTGCCAGCAGCTTCGGACAGGGGTCGCACAATGAGCAGTTCTTC	CASSFGQGSHNEQFF
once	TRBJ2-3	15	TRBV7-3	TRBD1	TGTGCCAGCAGCTTAGAGGGACAGACCACAGATACGCAGTATTTT	CASSLEGQTTDTQYF
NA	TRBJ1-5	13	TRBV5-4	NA	TGTGCCAGCAGCGCCGGGGAGGATCAGCCCCAGCATTTT	CASSAGEDQPQHF
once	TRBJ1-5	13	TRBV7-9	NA	TGTGCTAGCAGCTTATTCGGTAATCAGCCCCAGCATTTT	CASSLFGNQPQHF
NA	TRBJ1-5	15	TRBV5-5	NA	TGTGCCAGCAGCTTGTACTCAGGGATCAATCAGCCCCAGCATTTT	CASSLYSGINQPQHF
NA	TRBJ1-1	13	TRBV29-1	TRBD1	TGCAGCGGGAACAGGGGGCCGGGCACTGAAGCTTTCTTT	CSGNRGPGTEAFF
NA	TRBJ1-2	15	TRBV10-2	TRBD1	TGCGCCAGCAGAGACGGGACAGCCCCTAACTATGGCTACACCTTC	CASRDGTAPNYGYTF
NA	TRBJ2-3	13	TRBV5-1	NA	TGCGCCAGCAGCTCCCTTGGAGCAGATACGCAGTATTTT	CASSSLGADTQYF
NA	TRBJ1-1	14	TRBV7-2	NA	TGTGCCAGCAGCTTAGACCAGGGCTACACTGAAGCTTTCTTT	CASSLDQGYTEAFF
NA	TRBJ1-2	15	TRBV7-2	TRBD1	TGTGCCAGCAGCGCCGACAGGGTGGGAGGCTATGGCTACACCTTC	CASSADRVGGYGYTF
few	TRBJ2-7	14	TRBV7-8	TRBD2	TGTGCCAGCAGCCTAAGGGAGGGGTCCTACGAGCAGTACTTC	CASSLREGSYEQYF
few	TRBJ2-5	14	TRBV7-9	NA	TGTGCCAGCAGGATCCTACTAGGGTTAGAGACCCAGTACTTC	CASRILLGLETQYF
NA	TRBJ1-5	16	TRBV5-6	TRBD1	TGTGCCAGCAGCTTACCGGGACAGGCACACAATCAGCCCCAGCATTTT	CASSLPGQAHNQPQHF
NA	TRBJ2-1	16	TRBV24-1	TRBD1	TGTGCCACCAGTGACCCGACAGGGGGTGTGTACAATGAGCAGTTCTTC	CATSDPTGGVYNEQFF
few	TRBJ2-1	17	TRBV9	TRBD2	TGTGCCAGCAGCCCCCGGGCGGGGGGCGGTGGATACAATGAGCAGTTCTTC	CASSPRAGGGGYNEQFF
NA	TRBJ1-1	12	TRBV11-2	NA	TGTGCCAGCAGCCGTCCGAACACTGAAGCTTTCTTT	CASSRPNTEAFF
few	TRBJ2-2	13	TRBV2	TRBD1	TGTGCCAGCAGTTGGGACAGCACCGGGGAGCTGTTTTTT	CASSWDSTGELFF
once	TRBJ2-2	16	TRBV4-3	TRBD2	TGCGCCAGCAGCCAAGATGCCGTACTAGCGACCGGGGAGCTGTTTTTT	CASSQDAVLATGELFF